The T cell receptor beta chain described here comes from a study of regulatory T cells in long-lasting Graves disease. The time point denotes: persistent/refractory GD, antithyroid drugs over 5 years with positive TRAb. PBMC-derived RNA was used for the TCR library. Peripheral blood, 8.5 to 10 milliliters per patient, was collected in EDTA tubes. CDR1 and CDR2 (germline): LNHDA, SQIVND (reference sequence). V lost 3 bases and J lost 0, with 14 bases in between. The CDR3 consists of 16 residues. Study observations and caveats: Favored gene segments in persistent disease were TRBV28, TRBJ1-2 and TRBJ2-5. Persistent Graves' cases showed lower TCR diversity than newly diagnosed cases.

As to this clonotype: Its antigen remains unknown.

Combining iRepertoire HTBI primers with Arm-PCR of CDR3 regions, the authors built TCR beta libraries. TCRdb independently ran MiXCR on the multiplex PCR reads; one entry per CDR3 protein. The sample has about 660,000 distinct CDR3 sequences, 30% seen once. Sequenced here: peripheral blood mononuclear cells (PBMCs), sampled when the disease was refractory, from a patient treated with antithyroid drugs. This chain uses TRBV19 with TRBJ1-2; no clear D. This TCR was recovered from a female donor with Graves disease. This CDR3 is CASSILGDPANYGYTF. DNA of the CDR3: TGTGCCAGTAGTATTTTAGGAGACCCGGCTAACTATGGCTACACCTTC.